This is a list of T cell receptor beta chains from one sample in a study of tumor-infiltrating lymphocytes in oesophageal squamous cell carcinoma. A single record per CDR3 protein comes from TCRdb applying MiXCR to the PCR reads. This sample carries about 13,000 distinct CDR3 sequences, 45% to 65% of them seen once, and the ten largest clones take 30% to 45%. The material sequenced was esophageal tumor tissue. These TCRs come from a male donor with esophageal squamous cell carcinoma. Each CDR3 is given with its conserved first and last residue. D genes are given only for firm matches. Clone size appears in some rows only: once, few, many, or a class for an expanded clone.

d_call: TRBD2
j_call: TRBJ2-5
v_call: TRBV7-2
clone_size: few
cdr3_aa: CASSLVSSGRAWETQYF
cdr3_nt: TGTGCCAGCAGCTTAGTTTCTAGCGGGAGGGCCTGGGAGACCCAGTACTTC

d_call: TRBD2
j_call: TRBJ2-3
v_call: TRBV7-8
clone_size: NA
cdr3_aa: CASSLSGGAVMQYF
cdr3_nt: TGTGCCAGCAGCCTCTCCGGGGGGGCGGTTATGCAGTATTTT

d_call: NA
j_call: TRBJ1-1
v_call: TRBV7-8
clone_size: NA
cdr3_aa: CASSLARTVNTEAFF
cdr3_nt: TGTGCCAGCAGCTTAGCAAGGACGGTGAACACTGAAGCTTTCTTT

d_call: TRBD2
j_call: TRBJ2-7
v_call: TRBV5-1
clone_size: NA
cdr3_aa: CASSLEPSGGSYNEQYF
cdr3_nt: TGCGCCAGCAGCTTGGAACCTAGCGGGGGCTCCTACAATGAGCAGTACTTC

d_call: NA
j_call: TRBJ1-1
v_call: TRBV5-5
clone_size: many
cdr3_aa: CASSRWEGSEAFF
cdr3_nt: TGTGCCAGCAGCCGCTGGGAAGGGTCTGAAGCTTTCTTT

d_call: TRBD1
j_call: TRBJ2-5
v_call: TRBV7-4
clone_size: NA
cdr3_aa: CASNDRGRETQYF
cdr3_nt: TGTGCCAGCAACGACAGGGGGCGAGAGACCCAGTACTTC

d_call: TRBD2
j_call: TRBJ2-1
v_call: TRBV7-3
clone_size: few
cdr3_aa: CASSLRRGGLNEQFF
cdr3_nt: TGTGCCAGCAGCTTAAGACGGGGGGGCCTCAATGAGCAGTTCTTC

d_call: NA
j_call: TRBJ2-5
v_call: TRBV24-1
clone_size: NA
cdr3_aa: CATSDSTGQETQYF
cdr3_nt: TGTGCCACCAGTGATTCGACAGGCCAAGAGACCCAGTACTTC

d_call: NA
j_call: TRBJ2-7
v_call: TRBV7-2
clone_size: NA
cdr3_aa: CASSPRWDHEQYF
cdr3_nt: TGTGCCAGCAGCCCCCGTTGGGATCACGAGCAGTACTTC

d_call: TRBD1
j_call: TRBJ2-7
v_call: TRBV12-3/TRBV12-4
clone_size: NA
cdr3_aa: CASSLVLTSGQGFYEQYF
cdr3_nt: TGTGCCAGCAGTTTGGTCCTGACTTCGGGACAGGGGTTCTACGAGCAGTACTTC

d_call: NA
j_call: TRBJ1-1
v_call: TRBV21-1
clone_size: once
cdr3_aa: CASSRENRGPDTEAFF
cdr3_nt: TGTGCCAGCAGCAGGGAAAATAGGGGGCCGGACACTGAAGCTTTCTTT

d_call: NA
j_call: TRBJ2-1
v_call: TRBV10-3
clone_size: NA
cdr3_aa: CAISDNYGFNSPLHF
cdr3_nt: TGTGCCATCAGTGACAACTACGGATTTAATTCACCCCTCCACTTC

d_call: NA
j_call: TRBJ2-1
v_call: TRBV9
clone_size: NA
cdr3_aa: CASSVAQTSGSSQGEQFF
cdr3_nt: TGTGCCAGCAGCGTAGCTCAGACCAGCGGGAGCTCACAGGGGGAGCAGTTCTTC

d_call: TRBD2
j_call: TRBJ2-1
v_call: TRBV6-6
clone_size: few
cdr3_aa: CASSSTSGGNSYNEQFF
cdr3_nt: TGTGCCAGCAGTTCTACTAGCGGGGGTAACTCCTACAATGAGCAGTTCTTC

d_call: TRBD2
j_call: TRBJ2-7
v_call: TRBV6-2/TRBV6-3
clone_size: few
cdr3_aa: CASSYFVLAGSYEQYF
cdr3_nt: TGTGCCAGCAGTTACTTCGTGCTAGCGGGTTCCTACGAGCAGTACTTC

d_call: NA
j_call: TRBJ2-5
v_call: TRBV7-2
clone_size: NA
cdr3_aa: CASSPPLARETQYF
cdr3_nt: TGTGCCAGCAGCCCCCCCCTAGCGCGGGAGACCCAGTACTTC

d_call: TRBD1
j_call: TRBJ2-7
v_call: TRBV7-2
clone_size: NA
cdr3_aa: CASSLVGGGQGRSSYEQYF
cdr3_nt: TGTGCCAGCAGCTTAGTAGGAGGCGGACAGGGTAGGTCCTCCTACGAGCAGTACTTC

d_call: TRBD1
j_call: TRBJ1-1
v_call: TRBV7-6
clone_size: NA
cdr3_aa: CASSSGTAQIVEGAFF
cdr3_nt: TGTGCCAGCAGCTCCGGGACAGCACAGATCGTTGAAGGAGCTTTCTTT

d_call: NA
j_call: TRBJ2-3
v_call: TRBV5-8
clone_size: medium-sized
cdr3_aa: CASSLVTATIDTQYF
cdr3_nt: TGTGCCAGCAGCTTGGTGACAGCTACTATAGATACGCAGTATTTT

d_call: NA
j_call: TRBJ2-7
v_call: TRBV5-3
clone_size: NA
cdr3_aa: CASSLVLGDYEQYF
cdr3_nt: TGTGCCAGCAGCTTGGTATTGGGTGACTACGAGCAGTACTTC

d_call: NA
j_call: TRBJ2-7
v_call: TRBV29-1
clone_size: NA
cdr3_aa: CSVEWGSESYEQYF
cdr3_nt: TGCAGCGTTGAATGGGGTAGTGAGAGCTACGAGCAGTACTTC

d_call: TRBD2
j_call: TRBJ2-2
v_call: TRBV7-2
clone_size: NA
cdr3_aa: CASSKLAARDGGGELFF
cdr3_nt: TGTGCCAGCAGCAAACTAGCGGCGCGTGACGGCGGCGGGGAGCTGTTTTTT

d_call: TRBD1
j_call: TRBJ1-4
v_call: TRBV18
clone_size: NA
cdr3_aa: CASSPDRANEKLFF
cdr3_nt: TGTGCCAGCTCACCGGACAGGGCTAATGAAAAACTGTTTTTT

d_call: TRBD2
j_call: TRBJ2-1
v_call: TRBV7-9
clone_size: few
cdr3_aa: CASKGRASYNEQFF
cdr3_nt: TGTGCCAGCAAAGGGAGGGCCTCCTACAATGAGCAGTTCTTC

d_call: NA
j_call: TRBJ1-1
v_call: TRBV11-1
clone_size: NA
cdr3_aa: CASRLAGLNTEAFF
cdr3_nt: TGTGCCAGCAGACTCGCGGGGCTGAACACTGAAGCTTTCTTT

d_call: TRBD2
j_call: TRBJ2-7
v_call: TRBV7-3
clone_size: medium-sized
cdr3_aa: CASSPGTSGISEQYF
cdr3_nt: TGTGCCAGCAGCCCAGGGACTAGCGGGATTTCCGAGCAGTACTTC

d_call: NA
j_call: TRBJ2-5
v_call: TRBV11-3
clone_size: NA
cdr3_aa: CASSLGASQETQYF
cdr3_nt: TGTGCCAGCAGCTTAGGGGCCTCCCAAGAGACCCAGTACTTC